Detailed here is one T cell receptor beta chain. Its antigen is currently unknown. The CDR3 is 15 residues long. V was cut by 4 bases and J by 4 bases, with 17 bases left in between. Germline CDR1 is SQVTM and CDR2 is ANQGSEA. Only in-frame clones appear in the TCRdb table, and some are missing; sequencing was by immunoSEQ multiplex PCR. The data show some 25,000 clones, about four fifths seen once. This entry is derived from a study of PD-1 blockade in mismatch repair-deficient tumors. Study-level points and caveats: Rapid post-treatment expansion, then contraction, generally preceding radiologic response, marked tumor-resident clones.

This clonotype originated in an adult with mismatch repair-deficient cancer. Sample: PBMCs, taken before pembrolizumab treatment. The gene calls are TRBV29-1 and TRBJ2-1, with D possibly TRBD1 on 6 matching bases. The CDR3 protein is CSVVRDTGPYNEQFF. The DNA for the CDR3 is TGCAGCGTTGTACGAGACACAGGGCCTTACAATGAGCAGTTCTTC.